This T cell receptor (beta chain) was recovered during a study of OX40 agonist ivuxolimab in advanced cancers. As for the study in general: The patients got ivuxolimab, which is an agonistic anti-OX40 (CD134) antibody. Previous treatment with anti-PD-1, anti-PD-L1 or anti-CTLA-4 therapy was allowed; less than 45% had received some. Study results and caveats: The study found that CD8+ T cells averaged more expanded clones than CD4+.

Using immunoSEQ multiplex PCR, the repertoire was profiled, and TCRdb retains in-frame clones only, with some absent. This table holds over 50,000 clones, around 89% found once. As for this clone: Its antigen is unknown.

There are 17 residues in the CDR3. The V gene end was trimmed by 4 bases and the J gene end by 1 base; junction bases not matched to a gene: 11. Germline V CDR1 and CDR2: SGHDT, YYEEEE. This TCR was recovered from an adult with an advanced solid tumor such as melanoma, head and neck, liver or kidney cancer. The V gene is TRBV5-6, the J gene TRBJ1-5, with 7 bases matching TRBD1. The sample was CD4+ or CD8+ T cells sorted from blood, taken in a trial of the OX40 agonist ivuxolimab. The DNA for the CDR3 is TGTGCCAGCAGCACCAACAGGGGCTGGAAAAGCAATCAGCCCCAGCATTTT. This codes for CASSTNRGWKSNQPQHF.